This passage covers 12 T cell receptor beta chains from one sample sequenced in a study of identical twins. TCRdb re-called the 5' RACE reads with MiXCR, one entry per CDR3 protein. Here the sample spans 200,000 to 250,000 distinct CDR3 sequences, over 9.5% being singletons. Sequenced sample: memory T cells sorted from blood. The source of these receptors is a man in his fifties or sixties in good health.

This clonotype was counted many times. The chain couples TRBV28 to TRBJ2-1; TRBD2 aligns across 8 bases. The germline gives CDR1 MDHEN, CDR2 SYDVKM. V trimming: 8 bases; J trimming: 0 bases; junction bases outside the gene matches: 9. The CDR3 consists of 16 residues. The CDR3 here is CASGPAGTSSYNEQFF. The CDR3 region has the DNA TGTGCCAGCGGGCCTGCCGGGACTAGCTCCTACAATGAGCAGTTCTTC.

This clonotype was picked up a small number of times. This chain links TRBV14 with TRBJ2-3, with D maybe TRBD2 (5 bases). Germline loops: CDR1 SGHDN, CDR2 FVKESK. V dropped 0 bases and J dropped 5 bases, with 12 bases sitting between them. The CDR3 runs 15 residues. As DNA, the CDR3 is TGTGCCAGCAGCCAAGAAGGGAGCGGCCAAGATACGCAGTATTTT. As protein: CASSQEGSGQDTQYF.

This clonotype was detected a few times. The V and J genes are TRBV20-1 and TRBJ2-5, with TRBD1 as a possible D gene (6 bases). Germline V CDR1 and CDR2: DFQATT, SNEGSKA (reference sequence). Trimming stripped 4 bases from V and 4 bases from J, with 10 bases between. CDR3 length: 12 amino acids. The chain's CDR3 is CSATGVRETQYF. DNA for the CDR3: TGCAGTGCTACAGGGGTGCGAGAGACCCAGTACTTC.

This rearrangement joins TRBV5-1 to TRBJ2-1; D is possibly TRBD1 (6 bases). V was trimmed by 2 bases and J by 8 bases, leaving 11 bases between them. Germline V gene lookup returns CDR1 SGHRS and CDR2 YFSETQ. The CDR3 totals 13 residues. CDR3 nucleotide sequence: TGCGCCAGCAGCTTCAGGGGTGGCGATGAGCAGTTCTTC. It is translated as CASSFRGGDEQFF.

This clonotype was picked up a small number of times. The chain employs TRBV7-2 and TRBJ2-1, with 7 nucleotides matching TRBD2. With 4 bases clipped from V and 3 bases from J, the junction kept 9 bases outside the gene matches. The CDR3 runs 16 residues. The germline V gene encodes CDR1 SGHTA and CDR2 FQGNSA. The CDR3 region has the DNA TGTGCCAGCAGCTCAGCTAGCGGAGCGCTCTACAATGAGCAGTTCTTC. It encodes CASSSASGALYNEQFF.

The genes are TRBV2 and TRBJ2-3; 16 bases fit TRBD2. The CDR3 has 14 residues. V shed 6 bases, J shed 8 bases, and the junction held 2 bases outside the gene matches. Per the germline V gene, CDR1 is SNHLY and CDR2 is FYNNEI. CDR3 sequence: CASRGLAGGSTQYF. The CDR3 coding sequence is TGTGCCAGCAGGGGACTAGCGGGAGGGTCTACGCAGTATTTT.

The chain joins TRBV2 to TRBJ1-1; no firm D call. The germline V gene has CDR1 SNHLY and CDR2 FYNNEI. The length of the CDR3 is 13 residues. Trimming cost V 6 bases and J 1 base, with 9 bases left between them. The chain's CDR3 is CASRFSTNTEAFF. The DNA of the CDR3 is TGTGCCAGCAGATTTTCGACGAACACTGAAGCTTTCTTT.

Worth noting for this clonotype: This may come from a read error, since a much larger clone is one base off. CDR3: CASSEAGGGTAADKQFF. CDR3 in DNA: TGTGCCAGCAGTGAAGCGGGGGGAGGGACCGCGGCGGATAAGCAGTTCTTC. V usage is TRBV2 and J usage is TRBJ2-1, with TRBD2 matching 7 bases. CDR3 length equals 17 residues. Trimming took 0 bases from V and 11 from J; bases not matched to a gene: 16. Germline values: CDR1 SNHLY, CDR2 FYNNEI. Complete variable domain (other parts from reference TRBV2 and TRBJ2-1): EPEVTQTPSHQVTQMGQEVILRCVPISNHLYFYWYRQILGQKVEFLVSFYNNEISEKSEIFDDQFSVERPDGSNFTLKIRSTKLEDSAMYFCASSEAGGGTAADKQFFGPGTRLTVL.

This clonotype was counted many times. This sequence joins TRBV7-2 and TRBJ2-3, with D perhaps given as TRBD1 or TRBD2 (5 bases each). CDR3 length: 15 amino acids. V was pared by 2 bases and J by 5 bases, with 14 bases between. The germline V gene has CDR1 SGHTA and CDR2 FQGNSA. CDR3 sequence reads: CASSLLPGAEDTQYF. The CDR3 DNA reads as TGTGCCAGCAGCTTATTACCCGGGGCTGAAGATACGCAGTATTTT. The whole variable domain, remainder taken from reference TRBV7-2 and TRBJ2-3, is GAGVSQSPSNKVTEKGKDVELRCDPISGHTALYWYRQSLGQGLEFLIYFQGNSAPDKSGLPSDRFSAERTGGSVSTLTIQRTQQEDSAVYLCASSLLPGAEDTQYFGPGTRLTVL.

This clonotype was seen a handful of times. This chain uses TRBV13 with TRBJ2-1; TRBD2 matches 15 bases. There are 16 residues in the CDR3. The trim removed 4 bases at V and 7 bases at J, leaving 5 bases unmatched. Per the germline V gene, CDR1 is PRHDT and CDR2 is FYEKMQ (reference sequence). The CDR3 region has the DNA TGTGCCAGCAGCTACCGGACTAGCGGGGGGGCTAATGAGCAGTTCTTC. This encodes CASSYRTSGGANEQFF.

The CDR3 loop is CSARDSRGSYNEQFF. The CDR3 DNA sequence: TGCAGTGCTAGAGATTCCCGGGGCTCCTACAATGAGCAGTTCTTC. The chain is built from TRBV20-1 and TRBJ2-1; tentatively, D is TRBD2 (5 bases). The V and J ends lost 0 bases and 0 bases respectively, with 9 bases between them. Germline lookup yields CDR1 DFQATT and CDR2 SNEGSKA (reference sequence). CDR3 length equals 15 residues.

The table lists this clonotype with a few counts. V gene TRBV21-1 combines with J gene TRBJ1-6; the table gives TRBD1 as D, unverified against the DNA. TRBV21-1 has pseudogene status. This CDR3 is built from 16 residues. In nucleotides, the CDR3 is TGTGCCAGCAGCAAGCACGGTACTTCAGGGTATTCACCCCTCCACTTT. Translated, it gives CASSKHGTSGYSPLHF.